One sample yielded the 32 T cell receptor beta chains listed below, sequenced in a study of T cells in Graves' hyperthyroidism and ophthalmopathy. RNA transcripts yielded amplified TCR beta CDR3 regions. During a first-round RT-PCR of the TCR CDR3, the HTBI primer set was used. TCRdb passed the multiplex PCR reads through MiXCR, listing each CDR3 protein once. Of hundreds of thousands of distinct CDR3 sequences in the sample, about 20% are singletons; the top ten hold 47%. Material: blood. These receptor sequences come from a middle-aged man with Graves' ophthalmopathy.

This clonotype was observed many times. This chain uses TRBV10-3 with TRBJ2-5, with 8 bases aligning to TRBD2. V shed 6 bases, J shed 2 bases, and the junction held 8 bases outside the gene matches. In germline, CDR1 is ENHRY, CDR2 SYGVKD. This CDR3 is 15 amino acids long. The CDR3 protein is CAIRRDSGVQETQYF. The DNA of the CDR3 is TGTGCCATCAGGCGAGATAGCGGGGTGCAAGAGACCCAGTACTTC.

This clonotype was found a few times. The CDR3 DNA is TGTGCCAGCAGTCCCCGACTAGCGGGGGGTCTGGTCAATGAGCAGTTCTTC. The encoded protein is CASSPRLAGGLVNEQFF. This chain uses TRBV27 with TRBJ2-1; 13 nucleotides match TRBD2. Losses at the gene ends were 5 bases for V and 6 bases for J; bases not matched to a gene: 10. From germline, CDR1 is MNHEY and CDR2 SMNVEV (reference sequence). CDR3 length equals 17 residues.

V usage is TRBV3-1 and J usage is TRBJ2-2; no clear D gene. The germline V gene has CDR1 LGHDT and CDR2 YNNKEL (reference sequence). This CDR3 has 15 residues. With 0 bases removed from V and 6 bases from J, the gap between germline ends came to 11 bases. The CDR3 DNA reads TGTGCCAGCAGCCAAGATCCCCGGTATCCCGGGGAGCTGTTTTTT. This gives the protein CASSQDPRYPGELFF.

This clonotype was recorded at least ten times. This chain connects TRBV2 to TRBJ2-1; D might be TRBD1 (6 bases). The germline CDR1 and CDR2 sequences are SNHLY and FYNNEI. The CDR3 sequence is 15 residues long. V shed 6 bases and J shed 0 bases, with 12 bases lying between them. The CDR3 coding sequence is TGTGCCAGCAGAGGTACAGGGTCCTCCTACAATGAGCAGTTCTTC. Its protein product is CASRGTGSSYNEQFF.

This clonotype was counted between two and nine times. The chain employs TRBV12-5 and TRBJ1-2, with 10 nucleotides matching TRBD1. Trimming took 7 bases from V and 3 from J; bases not matched to a gene: 5. The CDR3 has 14 residues. The germline gives CDR1 LGHNT, CDR2 FRNRAP. CDR3 region: CASVDRGQDYGYTF. The CDR3 DNA reads TGTGCTAGTGTCGACAGGGGGCAGGACTATGGCTACACCTTC.

The V and J genes are TRBV6-5 and TRBJ1-1; the D gene is possibly TRBD1 (5 bases). V was pared by 2 bases and J by 4 bases, with 11 bases between. The germline V gene encodes CDR1 MNHEY and CDR2 SVGAGI. CDR3 length: 14 residues. The chain's CDR3 is CASSYVSGGTEAFF. The CDR3 DNA sequence: TGTGCCAGCAGTTACGTTTCGGGGGGCACTGAAGCTTTCTTT.

In this sample, this clonotype turned up many times. CDR3 sequence: CSAGSGVSYNEQFF. The DNA of the CDR3 is TGCAGTGCCGGGTCTGGGGTCTCCTACAATGAGCAGTTCTTC. The chain is built from TRBV20-1 and TRBJ2-1; D is uncertain. CDR3 length: 14 amino acids. V lost 6 bases to trimming and J lost 0 bases, with 12 bases between them. Germline values: CDR1 DFQATT, CDR2 SNEGSKA (reference sequence).

The chain recombines TRBV9 with TRBJ2-1; maybe TRBD1 (7 bases). This CDR3 has 13 amino acids. Germline V CDR1 and CDR2: SGDLS, YYNGEE. V gave up 4 bases and J gave up 9 bases, with 14 bases separating them. The CDR3 loop reads CASSPGGRVEQFF. The CDR3 DNA reads as TGTGCCAGCAGCCCAGGGGGGCGCGTTGAGCAGTTCTTC.

This clonotype was recorded a few times. V and J are TRBV14 and TRBJ1-3, with TRBD1 matching 10 bases. Looked up from germline, CDR1 is SGHDN and CDR2 is FVKESK. The CDR3 consists of 16 residues. V was clipped by 1 base and J by 2 bases; unmatched bases: 2. Here the CDR3 reads CASSQGGTGAGNTIYF. The CDR3 nucleotides read TGTGCCAGCAGCCAAGGCGGGACAGGGGCTGGAAACACCATATATTTT.

This clonotype came up many times. The chain is built from TRBV7-3 and TRBJ1-2, with a tentative D call TRBD1 (6 bases). The CDR3 has 13 residues. The V and J ends lost 3 bases and 9 bases respectively, with 14 bases between them. The V gene's germline CDR1 is SGHTA and CDR2 FQGTGA. In DNA form, the CDR3 reads TGTGCCAGCAGCTTTGAAGGGACAAGAAGCTACACCTTC. Translated, it gives CASSFEGTRSYTF.

The chain couples TRBV6-5 to TRBJ2-7; 9 nucleotides align to TRBD2. The CDR3 length is 15 residues. Germline V gene data show CDR1 as MNHEY and CDR2 as SVGAGI. The V segment lost 2 bases and the J segment 4 bases; nucleotides outside the gene matches: 6. The DNA for the CDR3 is TGTGCCAGCAGTTACGTCTCTAGCGGGGCTTACGAGCAGTACTTC. This translates into CASSYVSSGAYEQYF.

This clonotype was counted at least ten times. CDR3 sequence: CASSHEGGDTQYF. DNA of the CDR3: TGTGCCAGCTCACACGAGGGTGGAGATACGCAGTATTTT. The rearrangement links TRBV18 to TRBJ2-3; maybe TRBD2 (5 bases). In germline, CDR1 is KGHSH, CDR2 LQKENI. Between the trimmed V and J ends, which lost 4 bases and 5 bases, there was a span of 10 bases. The CDR3 contains 13 residues.

This clonotype has just a few counts. The chain couples TRBV6-1 to TRBJ1-6; the D gene is possibly TRBD1 (5 bases). Deletions cut 7 bases from V and 9 bases from J, with 28 bases between. This CDR3 contains 18 residues. Germline V CDR1 and CDR2: MNHNS, SASEGT. The CDR3 DNA reads as TGTGCCAGCATTGGCGGGGGGTCAAACCTCCCGGGGGGTTCACCCCTCCACTTT. Translation gives CASIGGGSNLPGGSPLHF.

Many counts were recorded for this clonotype. This chain connects TRBV20-1 to TRBJ1-1; the D is unclear. Per the germline V gene, CDR1 is DFQATT and CDR2 is SNEGSKA (reference sequence). Between the trimmed V and J ends, which lost 5 bases and 1 base, there was a span of 14 bases. The CDR3 runs to 14 residues. The CDR3 loop is CSAQAGVTNTEAFF. The CDR3 DNA reads as TGCAGTGCTCAGGCTGGGGTAACGAACACTGAAGCTTTCTTT.

The V and J genes are TRBV14 and TRBJ2-7; no firm D call. The CDR3 length is 15 residues. Between the trimmed V and J ends, which lost 0 bases and 3 bases, there was a span of 12 bases. The germline V gene has CDR1 SGHDN and CDR2 FVKESK. The CDR3 bases are TGTGCCAGCAGCCAAGAATTGGGCGTGTTCTACGAGCAGTACTTC. It specifies CASSQELGVFYEQYF.

This clonotype was seen more than once but under ten times. The chain recombines TRBV11-2 with TRBJ1-5, with unresolved D. The V and J ends lost 3 bases and 4 bases respectively, with 13 bases between them. The CDR3 is 15 residues long. Germline V gene data show CDR1 as SGHAT and CDR2 as FQNNGV. For the CDR3, the DNA is TGTGCCAGCAGCTTGGCCGTTCAAGGTAATCAGCCCCAGCATTTT. The encoded protein is CASSLAVQGNQPQHF.

V usage is TRBV4-1 and J usage is TRBJ2-7; maybe TRBD1 (6 bases). CDR3 length equals 15 residues. Trimming shortened V by 5 bases and J by 2 bases, and 16 bases separated the two germline ends. The germline V gene has CDR1 MGHRA and CDR2 YSYEKL. The CDR3 sequence: CASSLHTDSTYEQYF. DNA of the CDR3: TGCGCCAGCAGCTTACATACGGACAGCACCTACGAGCAGTACTTC.

This clonotype was found once. The rearrangement joins TRBV20-1 to TRBJ2-3; 12 nucleotides match TRBD2. This CDR3 has 14 amino acids. CDR1 is DFQATT, CDR2 SNEGSKA, per germline (reference sequence). Germline trimming cut 6 bases from V and 5 bases from J; bases unmatched to any gene: 6. The CDR3 region has the DNA TGCAGTGCCCAGACTAGCGGGAGTTTAGATACGCAGTATTTT. Its translation is CSAQTSGSLDTQYF.

This clonotype was picked up many times. V gene TRBV30 combines with J gene TRBJ1-1; D remains ambiguous. The CDR3 is 13 residues long. Germline V lookup: CDR1 GTSNPN, CDR2 SVGIG (reference sequence). The V gene lost 2 bases and the J gene lost 1 base, with 8 bases spanning the gap. CDR3 sequence reads: CAWSRDKNTEAFF. DNA for the CDR3: TGTGCCTGGAGTCGCGACAAGAACACTGAAGCTTTCTTT. The complete variable domain, with remaining parts taken from reference TRBV30 and TRBJ1-1, reads SQTIHQWPATLVQPVGSPLSLECTVEGTSNPNLYWYRQAAGRGLQLLFYSVGIGQISSEVPQNLSASRPQDRQFILSSKKLLLSDSGFYLCAWSRDKNTEAFFGQGTRLTVV.

J is TRBJ2-5 and V is TRBV7-9; possible D gene TRBD1, 6 bases. CDR3 size: 16 residues. Trimming shortened V by 5 bases and J by 9 bases, and 25 bases separated the two germline ends. The V gene's germline CDR1 is SEHNR and CDR2 FQNEAQ (reference sequence). The CDR3 coding sequence is TGTGCCAGCAGCGGAAGAAGTAGTTCTGATAAGGGGGCCCAGTACTTC. It encodes CASSGRSSSDKGAQYF.

This clonotype came up a few times. This rearrangement joins TRBV28 to TRBJ2-1; D is perhaps TRBD1 (6 bases). Trimming left V 4 bases short and J 3 bases short, with 22 bases between. Germline V gene lookup returns CDR1 MDHEN and CDR2 SYDVKM. This CDR3 has 18 residues. The CDR3 region is CASSSSIPTGGFYNEQFF. The CDR3 nucleotides read TGTGCCAGCAGTTCCTCCATCCCGACAGGAGGATTCTACAATGAGCAGTTCTTC.

This chain connects TRBV29-1 to TRBJ2-3, with TRBD2 identical over 9 bases. The junction had 7 bases not matched to a gene; V was cut back by 4 bases and J by 2 bases. CDR1 and CDR2 from the germline V gene are SQVTM and ANQGSEA. The CDR3 has 15 residues. Here the CDR3 DNA reads TGCAGCGTTGTGTTCGCTAGCGGGGTCACAGATACGCAGTATTTT. Its protein product is CSVVFASGVTDTQYF.

This clonotype was detected ten times or more. The V gene is TRBV7-9, the J gene TRBJ1-1; D perhaps matches TRBD1 (6 bases). The V gene lost 6 bases and the J gene lost 8 bases, with 13 bases spanning the gap. This CDR3 spans 12 amino acids. Germline CDR1 SEHNR, CDR2 FQNEAQ (reference sequence). The chain's CDR3 is CASRRERGEAFF. The CDR3 DNA reads as TGTGCCAGCAGGAGAGAGAGGGGGGAAGCTTTCTTT. Full variable domain (rest looked up from reference TRBV7-9 and TRBJ1-1): DTGVSQNPRHKITKRGQNVTFRCDPISEHNRLYWYRQTLGQGPEFLTYFQNEAQLEKSRLLSDRFSAERPKGSFSTLEIQRTEQGDSAMYLCASRRERGEAFFGQGTRLTVV.

This clonotype was counted a few times. The V call is TRBV5-6, the J call TRBJ2-7; a possible D gene is TRBD2 (5 bases). Germline CDR1 reads SGHDT; CDR2 reads YYEEEE. The CDR3 is 16 residues long. V was trimmed by 4 bases and J by 2 bases, leaving 19 bases between them. The DNA for the CDR3 is TGTGCCAGCAGCACCTCGGGCACCGGGAAACCCTACGAGCAGTACTTC. Translated: CASSTSGTGKPYEQYF.

This clonotype has more than one count but fewer than ten. This chain joins TRBV5-1 and TRBJ2-1, with 8 bases that match TRBD2. J gave up 6 bases and V 0 bases, and 2 bases lay outside the gene matches. This CDR3 is built from 14 residues. The V gene's germline CDR1 is SGHRS and CDR2 YFSETQ. The CDR3 reads CASSLVAGSNEQFF. The CDR3, as DNA: TGCGCCAGCAGCTTGGTAGCGGGATCCAATGAGCAGTTCTTC. The whole variable domain, filled in from reference TRBV5-1 and TRBJ2-1, reads KAGVTQTPRYLIKTRGQQVTLSCSPISGHRSVSWYQQTPGQGLQFLFEYFSETQRNKGNFPGRFSGRQFSNSRSEMNVSTLELGDSALYLCASSLVAGSNEQFFGPGTRLTVL.

The chain has TRBV3-1 and TRBJ2-5, with D perhaps being TRBD1 or TRBD2 (5 bases each). V shed 1 base and J shed 5 bases, with 11 bases lying between them. Germline V CDR1 and CDR2: LGHDT, YNNKEL (reference sequence). This CDR3 is built from 14 residues. The CDR3 DNA follows: TGTGCCAGCAGCCAAGGGGGCCGCGGGGAGACCCAGTACTTC. Its protein is CASSQGGRGETQYF.

This clonotype has only a few counts. J is TRBJ1-3 and V is TRBV29-1, with TRBD1 as a possible D gene (5 bases). Germline V gene sequence: CDR1 SQVTM, CDR2 ANQGSEA. Trimming removed 6 bases from V and 4 bases from J, with 7 bases in between. The CDR3 runs to 11 residues. The CDR3 loop reads CSVPGGNTIYF. The CDR3 DNA reads TGCAGCGTCCCAGGGGGAAACACCATATATTTT.

This clonotype was found many times. The chain joins TRBV30 to TRBJ1-1; TRBD1 is a possible D gene (5 bases). Between the trimmed V and J ends, which lost 3 bases and 1 base, there was a span of 15 bases. Germline-derived CDR1 and CDR2 are GTSNPN and SVGIG (reference sequence). The CDR3 is made up of 15 amino acids. The DNA for the CDR3 is TGTGCCTGGAGACCAACGGGGGGAAGGAACACTGAAGCTTTCTTT. As protein: CAWRPTGGRNTEAFF.

This clonotype was counted many times. The CDR3 DNA reads as TGTGCCAGCAGTTTAGTGACAGAGCAGTACTTC. Amino acids: CASSLVTEQYF. This sequence joins TRBV12-3 or TRBV12-4 and TRBJ2-7, with D unclear. CDR3 length: 11 amino acids. With 1 base removed from V and 7 bases from J, the gap between germline ends came to 5 bases.

V and J are TRBV24-1 and TRBJ2-1; 9 positions match TRBD1. Germline lookup yields CDR1 KGHDR and CDR2 SFDVKD. This CDR3 spans 16 amino acids. V lost 3 bases, J lost 4 bases, and 6 bases stayed unmatched. The CDR3 nucleotides read TGTGCCACCAGTGATACCGGGACAGGGTCGTACAATGAGCAGTTCTTC. Protein product: CATSDTGTGSYNEQFF.

This chain links TRBV29-1 with TRBJ1-1; D gene unclear. CDR3 size: 11 residues. V lost 1 base and J 4 bases, leaving 4 bases between the germline ends. CDR1 SQVTM and CDR2 ANQGSEA come from the germline V gene. This chain's CDR3 is CSVEVSTEAFF. The CDR3 DNA reads TGCAGCGTTGAAGTTTCCACTGAAGCTTTCTTT.

This clonotype showed up just a few times. CDR3 DNA: TGTGCCAGCAGCCGAACGGGGCTCACTGAAGCTTTCTTT. Residues: CASSRTGLTEAFF. This rearrangement joins TRBV6-1 to TRBJ1-1, with D perhaps matching TRBD1 (5 bases). The CDR3 spans 13 residues. The germline V gene encodes CDR1 MNHNS and CDR2 SASEGT. V lost 6 bases to trimming and J lost 4 bases, with 12 bases between them.